This TCR beta chain emerged from a study of T-cell memory formation after mild COVID-19. Across the study: TCR clusters were largely donor specific.

Points on this clonotype: Its target is not known.

TCRdb processed the 5' RACE reads anew with MiXCR; each CDR3 protein has one entry. The sample has tens of thousands of distinct CDR3 sequences; about an eighth are singletons. Study-level results: There were some responding clones in pre-infection memory, which suggested that cross-reactive memory had joined.

V lost 0 bases and J lost 1, with 9 bases in between. CDR3 length equals 15 residues. CDR1 is SNHLY, CDR2 FYNNEI, per germline. The source is an adult woman who had mild COVID-19 (a few samples of this study predate the infection). Cell type and time point are not known. V usage is TRBV2 and J usage is TRBJ2-5; D may match TRBD1 or TRBD2 (6 bases each). The sample comprised PBMCs or a T cell subset sorted from them (not recorded which). Here the CDR3 reads CASSEAGGRQETQYF. The DNA for the CDR3 is TGTGCCAGCAGTGAAGCGGGGGGCCGCCAAGAGACCCAGTACTTC.